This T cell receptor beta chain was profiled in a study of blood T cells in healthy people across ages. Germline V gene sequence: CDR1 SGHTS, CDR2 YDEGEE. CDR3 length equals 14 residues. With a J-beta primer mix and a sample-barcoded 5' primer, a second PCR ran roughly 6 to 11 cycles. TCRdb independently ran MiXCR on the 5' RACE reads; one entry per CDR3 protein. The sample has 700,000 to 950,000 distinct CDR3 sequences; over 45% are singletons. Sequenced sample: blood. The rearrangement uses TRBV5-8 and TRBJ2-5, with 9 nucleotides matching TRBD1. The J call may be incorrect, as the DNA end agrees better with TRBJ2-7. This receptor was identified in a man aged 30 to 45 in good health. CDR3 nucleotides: TGTGCCAGCAGCATAGGGACAGGGTATGACGAGCAGTACTTC. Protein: CASSIGTGYDEQYF.